A selection of T cell receptor beta chains follows, all from one sample in a study of blood T cell repertoires in COVID-19. Here immunoSEQ multiplex PCR was the method, and the copy in TCRdb shows in-frame clones only, minus some. The repertoire includes 80,000 to 100,000 clones, roughly 90% of them detected once, and approximately 1.5% sits in the top ten. The sample consisted of peripheral blood. The receptors were sampled from a human donor with active COVID-19. The donor label of this sample is uncertain. The CDR3 runs from the conserved cysteine through the conserved F or W. Each record gives: J gene, V gene, clone size, D gene, CDR3 DNA, CDR3 protein. A D gene is named only where the DNA matches it firmly. Clone size appears in some rows only: once, few, many, or a class for an expanded clone.

J gene: TRBJ2-7
V gene: TRBV5-6
clone size: NA
D gene: NA
CDR3 DNA: TGTGCCAGCAGCTTAAGGTGGAGGGCCGAGACCCACGAGCAGTACTTC
CDR3 protein: CASSLRWRAETHEQYF

J gene: TRBJ2-3
V gene: TRBV14
clone size: NA
D gene: TRBD2
CDR3 DNA: TGTGCCAGCAGCCAACCGGGACTAGCTTTGTTCGGGGATACGCAGTATTTT
CDR3 protein: CASSQPGLALFGDTQYF

J gene: TRBJ2-3
V gene: TRBV27
clone size: NA
D gene: TRBD2
CDR3 DNA: TGTGCCAGCAGTTTGGACGGGACTACTAGCACAGATACGCAGTATTTT
CDR3 protein: CASSLDGTTSTDTQYF

J gene: TRBJ1-6
V gene: TRBV7-9
clone size: NA
D gene: NA
CDR3 DNA: TGTGCCAGCAGCAATACAGCGGGTGGTTCACCCCTCCACTTT
CDR3 protein: CASSNTAGGSPLHF

J gene: TRBJ2-7
V gene: TRBV10-1
clone size: NA
D gene: TRBD1
CDR3 DNA: TGCGCCAGCAGCATACAGGGGACCCACGAGCAGTACTTC
CDR3 protein: CASSIQGTHEQYF

J gene: TRBJ1-4
V gene: TRBV19
clone size: NA
D gene: NA
CDR3 DNA: TGTGCCAGTAGTATACCCACCGGGGGAACTAATGAAAAACTGTTTTTT
CDR3 protein: CASSIPTGGTNEKLFF

J gene: TRBJ1-3
V gene: TRBV11-2
clone size: NA
D gene: NA
CDR3 DNA: TGTGCCAGCAGCTTAGCGGGGAGGGTCTCTGGAAACACCATATATTTT
CDR3 protein: CASSLAGRVSGNTIYF

J gene: TRBJ2-7
V gene: TRBV6-2/TRBV6-3
clone size: once
D gene: TRBD1
CDR3 DNA: TGTGCCAGCAGTTACTCGACACTTCCCGGACAGGACTACGAGCAGTACTTC
CDR3 protein: CASSYSTLPGQDYEQYF

J gene: TRBJ1-4
V gene: TRBV2
clone size: NA
D gene: NA
CDR3 DNA: TGTGCCAGCAGTATGGGGGTAGGGGGAGACGAAAAACTGTTTTTT
CDR3 protein: CASSMGVGGDEKLFF

J gene: TRBJ1-6
V gene: TRBV7-8
clone size: NA
D gene: NA
CDR3 DNA: TGTGCCAGCAGACGGACAGATAGCTCCTATAATTCACCCCTCCACTTT
CDR3 protein: CASRRTDSSYNSPLHF

J gene: TRBJ2-2
V gene: TRBV4-3
clone size: NA
D gene: TRBD2
CDR3 DNA: TGCGCCAGCAGCCGGGGGATGCGGGGGGCCTTGAACACCGGGGAGCTGTTTTTT
CDR3 protein: CASSRGMRGALNTGELFF

J gene: TRBJ2-3
V gene: TRBV28
clone size: NA
D gene: NA
CDR3 DNA: TGTGCCAGCAGTTCCGGCGGTAGCGGCACAGATACGCAGTATTTT
CDR3 protein: CASSSGGSGTDTQYF

J gene: TRBJ2-7
V gene: TRBV7-2
clone size: once
D gene: NA
CDR3 DNA: TGTGCCAGCAGTACAGATGCTACGGTCTCCTACGAGCAGTACTTC
CDR3 protein: CASSTDATVSYEQYF

J gene: TRBJ2-2
V gene: TRBV5-1
clone size: NA
D gene: NA
CDR3 DNA: TGCGCCAGCAGCTTGGGAACCCCAGGGGTGGACGGGGAGCTGTTTTTT
CDR3 protein: CASSLGTPGVDGELFF

J gene: TRBJ2-1
V gene: TRBV7-2
clone size: NA
D gene: TRBD1
CDR3 DNA: TGTGCCAGCAGCTTAGCAGCCGGGACAGGGTCAAATGAGCAGTTCTTC
CDR3 protein: CASSLAAGTGSNEQFF

J gene: TRBJ1-3
V gene: TRBV12-3/TRBV12-4
clone size: NA
D gene: TRBD1
CDR3 DNA: TGTGCCAGCAGTTTAGTCGAAGACAGGGCGGTATATTTT
CDR3 protein: CASSLVEDRAVYF

J gene: TRBJ2-4
V gene: TRBV5-5
clone size: NA
D gene: TRBD2
CDR3 DNA: TGTGCCAGCAGCTTGTGGCTAGCGGGGAAAGAAATAGCCAAAAACATTCAGTACTTC
CDR3 protein: CASSLWLAGKEIAKNIQYF

J gene: TRBJ1-2
V gene: TRBV18
clone size: NA
D gene: NA
CDR3 DNA: TGTGCCAGCTCACTAAAAACCCTACAGGGATATGGCTACACCTTC
CDR3 protein: CASSLKTLQGYGYTF

J gene: TRBJ2-3
V gene: TRBV19
clone size: NA
D gene: NA
CDR3 DNA: TGTGCCAGTAGTATGGGGGGTGATGTACTCACAGATACGCAGTATTTT
CDR3 protein: CASSMGGDVLTDTQYF

J gene: TRBJ2-5
V gene: TRBV5-4
clone size: NA
D gene: TRBD2
CDR3 DNA: TGTGCCAGCAGCTTTCGGGCGGGGGGGCCCGGAGAGACCCAGTACTTC
CDR3 protein: CASSFRAGGPGETQYF

J gene: TRBJ1-3
V gene: TRBV5-4
clone size: few
D gene: NA
CDR3 DNA: TGTGCCAGCAGCTTGCAGGGCCCGGCTGGAAACACCATATATTTT
CDR3 protein: CASSLQGPAGNTIYF

J gene: TRBJ2-1
V gene: TRBV24-1
clone size: NA
D gene: NA
CDR3 DNA: TGTGCCACCAGTGATTATCAGGGATCGACCTACAATGAGCAGTTCTTC
CDR3 protein: CATSDYQGSTYNEQFF

J gene: TRBJ2-7
V gene: TRBV19
clone size: NA
D gene: NA
CDR3 DNA: TGTGCCAGTCGGCGAGGTTACGAGCAGTACTTC
CDR3 protein: CASRRGYEQYF

J gene: TRBJ1-4
V gene: TRBV10-3
clone size: NA
D gene: NA
CDR3 DNA: TGTGCCATCAGGATTGGACTGAAAGAAAAACTGTTTTTT
CDR3 protein: CAIRIGLKEKLFF

J gene: TRBJ1-2
V gene: TRBV29-1
clone size: NA
D gene: NA
CDR3 DNA: TGCAGCGTTGAAGGGGGCCTCTTCAATGGCTACACCTTC
CDR3 protein: CSVEGGLFNGYTF

J gene: TRBJ1-2
V gene: TRBV19
clone size: once
D gene: NA
CDR3 DNA: TGTGCCAGTAGTATTTACGGGGCTAACTATGGCTACACCTTC
CDR3 protein: CASSIYGANYGYTF

J gene: TRBJ2-1
V gene: TRBV15
clone size: NA
D gene: NA
CDR3 DNA: TGTGCCACCAGCAGAGATCCGGCGGACAGTTCCTACAATGAGCAGTTCTTC
CDR3 protein: CATSRDPADSSYNEQFF

J gene: TRBJ2-7
V gene: TRBV12-3/TRBV12-4
clone size: NA
D gene: NA
CDR3 DNA: TGTGCCAGCACTTCCTCTTTTAGCGGCGAGCAGTACTTC
CDR3 protein: CASTSSFSGEQYF

J gene: TRBJ2-1
V gene: TRBV7-9
clone size: NA
D gene: NA
CDR3 DNA: TGTGCCAGCAGCTTATCGGACAGACCCTACAATGAGCAGTTCTTC
CDR3 protein: CASSLSDRPYNEQFF

J gene: TRBJ1-4
V gene: TRBV7-8
clone size: NA
D gene: TRBD1
CDR3 DNA: TGTGCCAGCAGTTCCGGGACAGGGGATGAAAAACTGTTTTTT
CDR3 protein: CASSSGTGDEKLFF

J gene: TRBJ2-5
V gene: TRBV5-8
clone size: NA
D gene: NA
CDR3 DNA: TGTGCCAGCAGCTTGGGGCAGGGACAAGAGACCCAGTACTTC
CDR3 protein: CASSLGQGQETQYF

J gene: TRBJ1-5
V gene: TRBV18
clone size: NA
D gene: TRBD1
CDR3 DNA: TGTGCCAGCTCACCGACAGGGGAGTCCCAGCATTTT
CDR3 protein: CASSPTGESQHF

J gene: TRBJ2-7
V gene: TRBV5-4
clone size: NA
D gene: NA
CDR3 DNA: TGTGCCAGCAGCTCACAGGAAGCCTACGAGCAGTACTTC
CDR3 protein: CASSSQEAYEQYF

J gene: TRBJ2-7
V gene: TRBV12-3/TRBV12-4
clone size: NA
D gene: NA
CDR3 DNA: TGTGCCAGCAGAAGACAGGTCCAATACGAGCAGTACTTC
CDR3 protein: CASRRQVQYEQYF

J gene: TRBJ1-1
V gene: TRBV10-3
clone size: few
D gene: TRBD1
CDR3 DNA: TGTGCCATCAGTGCAGGACAGGGGGCACCTGAAGCTTTCTTT
CDR3 protein: CAISAGQGAPEAFF

J gene: TRBJ1-5
V gene: TRBV28
clone size: NA
D gene: NA
CDR3 DNA: TGTGCCAGCAGTTTTTGGGGCAGGGCCGGAGAGCCCCAGCATTTT
CDR3 protein: CASSFWGRAGEPQHF

J gene: TRBJ1-6
V gene: TRBV4-2
clone size: NA
D gene: NA
CDR3 DNA: TGTGCCAGCAGCCTATACAGCACTTTCGATTCACCCCTCCACTTT
CDR3 protein: CASSLYSTFDSPLHF

J gene: TRBJ2-2
V gene: TRBV27
clone size: NA
D gene: TRBD1
CDR3 DNA: TGTGCCAGCAGTTTTTACAGAACAGGGGTAGTGACGAGGGCCGGGGAGCTGTTTTTT
CDR3 protein: CASSFYRTGVVTRAGELFF

J gene: TRBJ2-7
V gene: TRBV4-1
clone size: NA
D gene: TRBD1
CDR3 DNA: TGCGCCAGCAGCCAGGTGGGACAGTCAGGCTACGAGCAGTACTTC
CDR3 protein: CASSQVGQSGYEQYF

J gene: TRBJ1-4
V gene: TRBV6-5
clone size: NA
D gene: NA
CDR3 DNA: TGTGCCAGCAGTTACGAGGGAACTAATGAAAAACTGTTTTTT
CDR3 protein: CASSYEGTNEKLFF

J gene: TRBJ1-2
V gene: TRBV30
clone size: NA
D gene: NA
CDR3 DNA: TGTGCCTGGGGGGCGGGGGCCTATGGCTACACCTTC
CDR3 protein: CAWGAGAYGYTF

J gene: TRBJ1-2
V gene: TRBV12-1
clone size: NA
D gene: NA
CDR3 DNA: TGTGCCAGCAGCCGGGACACTCAAAACTATGGCTACACCTTC
CDR3 protein: CASSRDTQNYGYTF

J gene: TRBJ1-3
V gene: TRBV25-1
clone size: NA
D gene: TRBD1
CDR3 DNA: TGTGCCAGCAGAGCCGGGACAGGGGTTCCTGGAAACACCATATATTTT
CDR3 protein: CASRAGTGVPGNTIYF

J gene: TRBJ1-6
V gene: TRBV4-3
clone size: NA
D gene: NA
CDR3 DNA: TGCGCCAGCAGCCGGGGAGACTCCTACTCACCCCTCCACTTT
CDR3 protein: CASSRGDSYSPLHF

J gene: TRBJ2-1
V gene: TRBV9
clone size: NA
D gene: TRBD2
CDR3 DNA: TGTGCCAGCGGCCCTACCGAACTAGCGGGCAATGAGCAGTTCTTC
CDR3 protein: CASGPTELAGNEQFF

J gene: TRBJ1-1
V gene: TRBV3-1/TRBV3-2
clone size: NA
D gene: NA
CDR3 DNA: TGTGCCAGCAGCCAAGGACAGGTTAACACTGAAGCTTTCTTT
CDR3 protein: CASSQGQVNTEAFF

J gene: TRBJ2-7
V gene: TRBV11-2
clone size: NA
D gene: TRBD1
CDR3 DNA: TGTGCCAGCAGCTTCCGGGACAGGGGATCGTTGCCCTACGAGCAGTACTTC
CDR3 protein: CASSFRDRGSLPYEQYF

J gene: TRBJ1-2
V gene: TRBV7-8
clone size: NA
D gene: TRBD1
CDR3 DNA: TGTGCCAGCAGCCTAGGGACAGGGGGCTACACCTTC
CDR3 protein: CASSLGTGGYTF